This TCR beta chain appears in the sequencing data of a study of blood T cell repertoires in COVID-19. As processed by the authors: Using reference gene primer amplification, nucleated cell counts were estimated. Some clones are missing from TCRdb's copy, which holds only in-frame ones; the method was immunoSEQ multiplex PCR. The V and J calls and clone size are taken from that table; D and trimming were inferred from the DNA. The table includes approximately 140,000 clones, roughly 80% detected once. The CDR3 contains 17 residues. Per the germline V gene, CDR1 is SGHTA and CDR2 is FQGNSA. The V gene end was trimmed by 5 bases and the J gene end by 5 bases; junction bases not matched to a gene: 12.

This receptor was taken from a man in his fifties with acute or convalescent COVID-19. The sequenced sample was peripheral blood. This chain joins TRBV7-2 and TRBJ2-3; TRBD1 agrees at 11 bases. The CDR3 spells CASSPADGTGGRDTQYF. CDR3 DNA: TGTGCCAGCAGCCCCGCAGACGGGACAGGGGGGCGAGATACGCAGTATTTT.